This T cell receptor beta chain was documented in a study of T cell responses to AZD1222 COVID-19 vaccine. Some clones are missing from TCRdb's copy, which holds only in-frame ones; the method was immunoSEQ multiplex PCR. This sample carries roughly 150,000 clones, 94% of them seen once, and the ten largest clones take about 4.6%. V dropped 5 bases and J dropped 1; count of bases not matched to a gene: 8. Germline CDR1 LNHDA, CDR2 SQIVND (reference sequence). The CDR3 spans 17 residues. The material sequenced was peripheral blood, taken 28 days after the second AZD1222 dose. The sequence was collected from an adult who received the AZD1222 COVID-19 vaccine. The gene calls are TRBV19 and TRBJ2-1, with 10 bases lining up with TRBD2. CDR3 sequence: CASSPRLAGQSYNEQFF. The CDR3 coding sequence is TGTGCCAGTAGTCCCAGACTAGCGGGCCAATCCTACAATGAGCAGTTCTTC.